This T cell receptor (beta chain) derives from a study of blood T cell repertoires in COVID-19. Study-level background: Samples representing acute and convalescent COVID-19 were sourced from the United States, Italy and Spain. PBMCs, B-cell-depleted T cells, or T cells were the source of the cDNA or gDNA that made up the material.

Germline V gives CDR1 LNHDA, CDR2 SQIVND (reference sequence). The ends lost 8 bases at V and 5 bases at J; junction bases unmatched: 5. The CDR3 spans 12 residues. Original methodology: Amplification from reference gene primers served as the basis for estimated nucleated cell counts. Generated by immunoSEQ multiplex PCR, the TCRdb table keeps only in-frame clones and is missing some. V and J calls plus clone size are reproduced from that table; the DNA served to infer D and trimming. The sample holds about 42,000 clones, about 91% seen once. J is TRBJ2-7 and V is TRBV19, with 8 bases aligning to TRBD1. This TCR came from a human donor in a cohort sampled during active COVID-19. What was sequenced was peripheral blood. The CDR3 DNA reads as TGTGCCAGTCAGGGGGCCGTTGACGAGCAGTACTTC. Its translation is CASQGAVDEQYF.